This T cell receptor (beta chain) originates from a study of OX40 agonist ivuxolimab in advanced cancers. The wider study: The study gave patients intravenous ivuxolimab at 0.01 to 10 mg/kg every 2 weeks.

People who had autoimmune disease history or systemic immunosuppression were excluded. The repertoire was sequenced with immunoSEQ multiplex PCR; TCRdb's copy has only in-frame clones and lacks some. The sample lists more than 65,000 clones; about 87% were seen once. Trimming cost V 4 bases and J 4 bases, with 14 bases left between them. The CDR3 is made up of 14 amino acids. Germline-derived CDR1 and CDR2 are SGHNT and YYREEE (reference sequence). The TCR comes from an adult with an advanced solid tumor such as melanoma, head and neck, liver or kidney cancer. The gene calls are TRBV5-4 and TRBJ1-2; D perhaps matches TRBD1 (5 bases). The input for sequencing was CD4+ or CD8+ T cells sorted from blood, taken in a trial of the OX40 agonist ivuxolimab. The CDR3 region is CASSTAGLIYGYTF. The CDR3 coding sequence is TGTGCCAGCAGCACCGCGGGACTGATCTATGGCTACACCTTC.